The source of this TCR beta chain is a study of patients and donors after allogeneic stem cell transplantation. This clonotype was seen ten or more times. CDR1 and CDR2 from the germline V gene are KGHDR and SFDVKD. CDR3 length: 16 residues. The V gene lost 4 bases and the J gene lost 6 bases, with 18 bases spanning the gap. TCRdb analysed the RT-PCR reads with MiXCR anew, one entry per CDR3 protein. The sample lists fewer than 500,000 distinct CDR3 sequences, more than 15% occurring once. This receptor was obtained from a human donor who was either an allogeneic HSCT recipient or a stem cell or donor lymphocyte infusion donor (not recorded which). It is not recorded whose cells these are; they may come from a transplant donor. What was sequenced was blood, either unsorted or a sorted T cell fraction (not recorded which). The rearrangement links TRBV24-1 to TRBJ2-1; D may be TRBD2 (6 bases). For the CDR3, the DNA is TGTGCCACCAGTGACCGAGACGGACGGAGGGGCAATGAGCAGTTCTTC. This gives the protein CATSDRDGRRGNEQFF.